This passage covers 27 T cell receptor beta chains from one sample sequenced in a study of blood T cells in healthy people across ages. Sample-barcoded 5' priming and a J-beta primer mix drove a second PCR of roughly 7 to 11 cycles. TCRdb reprocessed the 5' RACE reads with MiXCR, giving one entry per CDR3 protein. The sample shows 600,000 to 1,000,000 distinct CDR3 sequences, 58% of them seen only once. Source material: blood. These receptors were collected from a man aged 30 to 45 in good health.

The rearrangement joins TRBV30 to TRBJ2-7, with TRBD1 as a possible D gene (6 bases). The CDR3 runs to 14 residues. Germline CDR1 and CDR2: GTSNPN and SVGIG (reference sequence). V was clipped by 7 bases and J by 5 bases, with 21 bases between them. CDR3 coding DNA: TGTGCCTTACAAAGGACTCAGGGGTCCAACGAGCAGTACTTC. It specifies CALQRTQGSNEQYF.

The DNA of the CDR3 is TGTGCCAGCAGATCCGACAGGAATCAGCCCCAGCATTTT. Translation: CASRSDRNQPQHF. V is TRBV2 and J is TRBJ1-5; weak D call: TRBD1 (6 bases). V was pared by 6 bases and J by 4 bases, with 10 bases between. CDR1 is SNHLY and CDR2 is FYNNEI in the germline V gene. The CDR3 loop spans 13 amino acids.

The chain joins TRBV6-1 to TRBJ2-2; 8 bases map to TRBD2. The CDR3 is 14 amino acids. Germline V gene lookup returns CDR1 MNHNS and CDR2 SASEGT. V dropped 4 bases and J dropped 5; count of bases not matched to a gene: 3. This CDR3 reads CASSAGGWTGELFF. The CDR3 region has the DNA TGTGCCAGCAGTGCGGGGGGGTGGACCGGGGAGCTGTTTTTT.

This clonotype was counted once. V usage is TRBV24-1 and J usage is TRBJ2-5; D is undetermined. The CDR3 consists of 13 residues. V shed 1 base and J shed 13 bases, with 15 bases lying between them. Germline-derived CDR1 and CDR2 are KGHDR and SFDVKD. CDR3 coding DNA: TGTGCCACCAGTGATTTAGTCTACGGCCCCCGGTACTTC. Protein: CATSDLVYGPRYF.

The chain uses TRBV14 and TRBJ2-1; maybe TRBD1 (6 bases). The CDR3 length is 14 residues. Germline V gives CDR1 SGHDN, CDR2 FVKESK. V lost 4 bases, J lost 12 bases, and 19 bases lay in between. The CDR3 sequence: CASSLQGYNERQFF. The DNA of the CDR3 is TGTGCCAGCAGCCTCCAGGGGTACAATGAAAGGCAGTTCTTC.

V is TRBV6-5 and J is TRBJ2-1; D is possibly TRBD2 (6 bases). The CDR3 loop spans 15 amino acids. Germline values: CDR1 MNHEY, CDR2 SVGAGI. Trimming shortened V by 2 bases and J by 3 bases, and 11 bases separated the two germline ends. The CDR3 here is CASSYVGSGYNEQFF. The CDR3 nucleotides are TGTGCCAGCAGTTACGTCGGGAGTGGCTACAATGAGCAGTTCTTC.

As regards this clonotype: A read error is possible here, since a much larger clone lies one base away. The chain links TRBV5-1 to TRBJ2-3; D is perhaps TRBD1 (6 bases). Trimming removed 0 bases at V and 0 bases at J, with 8 bases between. The germline gives CDR1 SGHRS, CDR2 YFSETQ. The CDR3 is 15 amino acids. CDR3 coding DNA: TGCGCCAGCAGCTTGGAGGACAGTAGCACAGATACGCAGTATTTT. It yields the protein CASSLEDSSTDTQYF. Combining the CDR3 with reference TRBV5-1 and TRBJ2-3 gives the whole variable domain KAGVTQTPRYLIKTRGQQVTLSCSPISGHRSVSWYQQTPGQGLQFLFEYFSETQRNKGNFPGRFSGRQFSNSRSEMNVSTLELGDSALYLCASSLEDSSTDTQYFGPGTRLTVL.

This clonotype was observed a few times. The gene calls are TRBV6-2 or TRBV6-3 and TRBJ2-5; D gene unclear. The end of the DNA fits TRBJ2-7 better, so the J call may be wrong. The V gene's germline CDR1 is MNHEY and CDR2 SVGEGT. The CDR3 contains 10 residues. The DNA for the CDR3 is TGTGCCAGCGGGTCCCTCGAGCAGTACTTC. As protein: CASGSLEQYF.

The chain links TRBV12-3 or TRBV12-4 to TRBJ2-2; 10 positions agree with TRBD2. CDR3 size: 15 residues. V lost 6 bases and J lost 7; bases outside the gene matches: 8. CDR3 region: CASRRSGGTNGELFF. CDR3 DNA: TGTGCCAGCAGGCGTAGCGGGGGGACTAACGGGGAGCTGTTTTTT.

The chain couples TRBV15 to TRBJ1-2; 7 bases are shared with TRBD1. This CDR3 spans 15 amino acids. CDR1 is LNHNV and CDR2 is YYDKDF in the germline V gene (reference sequence). Trimming cost V 1 base and J 1 base; bases outside gene matches: 3. The CDR3 region is CATSRGRDSNYGYTF. The CDR3 bases are TGTGCCACCAGCAGAGGGCGGGACAGTAACTATGGCTACACCTTC.

The chain links TRBV29-1 to TRBJ2-7; 8 nucleotides align to TRBD2. V lost 5 bases to trimming and J lost 2 bases; unmatched junction nucleotides: 14. Germline loops: CDR1 SQVTM, CDR2 ANQGSEA. The CDR3 covers 16 residues. DNA of the CDR3: TGCAGCGTTCAAGGGCCGGGGACTAGGGGACCCTACGAGCAGTACTTC. It translates to CSVQGPGTRGPYEQYF.

The V gene is TRBV4-2, the J gene TRBJ2-7; D is tentatively TRBD1 or TRBD2 (6 bases each). Trimming left V 11 bases short and J 2 bases short, with 19 bases between. Germline V gives CDR1 LGHNA, CDR2 YNFKEQ. The CDR3 covers 14 residues. In nucleotides, the CDR3 is TGTGCCTCCCGGGGGCACCTCGACACCTACGAGCAGTACTTC. It yields the protein CASRGHLDTYEQYF.

CDR3 amino acids: CSASPGPRDWYGYTF. In DNA, the CDR3 is TGCAGTGCTTCGCCGGGGCCTAGGGATTGGTATGGCTACACCTTC. This chain uses TRBV20-1 with TRBJ1-2; maybe TRBD1 (5 bases). CDR3 length equals 15 residues. Germline V gives CDR1 DFQATT, CDR2 SNEGSKA (reference sequence). V was clipped by 5 bases and J by 5 bases, with 21 bases between them.

The rearrangement links TRBV15 to TRBJ2-1; D unresolved. The V end lost 0 bases, the J end lost 2 bases, and 20 bases lay between the germline ends. Per the germline V gene, CDR1 is LNHNV and CDR2 is YYDKDF (reference sequence). The CDR3 sequence is 19 residues long. The CDR3 here is CATSRDPLFVDHPYNEQFF. The CDR3 DNA sequence: TGTGCCACCAGCAGAGACCCCCTATTTGTGGATCATCCCTACAATGAGCAGTTCTTC.

This clonotype was picked up a small number of times. The chain uses TRBV29-1 and TRBJ2-7; 7 positions match TRBD2. The germline CDR1 and CDR2 sequences are SQVTM and ANQGSEA. J was trimmed by 3 bases and V by 7 bases; bases with no gene match: 18. The CDR3 length is 16 residues. The chain's CDR3 is CSAKSGPASGSYEQYF. CDR3 coding DNA: TGCAGCGCGAAGTCTGGTCCCGCTAGCGGTAGCTACGAGCAGTACTTC.

The count of this clonotype is one. The chain is built from TRBV24-1 and TRBJ2-7, with D perhaps TRBD1 (6 bases). The germline gives CDR1 KGHDR, CDR2 SFDVKD. The CDR3 totals 13 residues. The germline V and J ends were trimmed by 4 bases and 5 bases, with 11 bases remaining between them. CDR3 sequence: CATSEGALDEQYF. The CDR3 DNA reads as TGTGCCACCAGTGAGGGGGCTCTTGACGAGCAGTACTTC.

This clonotype was picked up a small number of times. The chain employs TRBV12-3 or TRBV12-4 and TRBJ1-2, with a tentative D call TRBD1 (6 bases). The V end was cut by 3 bases, the J end by 3 bases, with 14 bases between. This CDR3 is 15 amino acids long. The CDR3 sequence is CASSFFGGQYYGYTF. The CDR3 DNA sequence: TGTGCCAGCAGTTTCTTCGGGGGGCAGTACTATGGCTACACCTTC.

The chain links TRBV28 to TRBJ2-5, with D possibly being TRBD1 or TRBD2 (5 bases each). The germline V and J ends were trimmed by 3 bases and 5 bases, with 16 bases remaining between them. This CDR3 spans 15 amino acids. Germline CDR1 and CDR2: MDHEN and SYDVKM. The DNA for the CDR3 is TGTGCCAGCAGTTTCTTCCGGGGCAGACGGGAGACCCAGTACTTC. It yields the protein CASSFFRGRRETQYF.

The chain combines TRBV3-1 with TRBJ1-2; tentative D call: TRBD1 (6 bases). Germline CDR1 and CDR2: LGHDT and YNNKEL (reference sequence). V was pared by 1 base and J by 4 bases, with 10 bases between. The CDR3 is made up of 14 amino acids. CDR3 protein: CASSQVGASYGYTF. The CDR3 bases are TGTGCCAGCAGCCAAGTGGGGGCGTCCTATGGCTACACCTTC.

The chain combines TRBV3-1 with TRBJ2-3; D unresolved. Germline V gives CDR1 LGHDT, CDR2 YNNKEL (reference sequence). With 6 bases removed from V and 4 bases from J, the gap between germline ends came to 14 bases. The CDR3 runs to 14 residues. The CDR3 region has the DNA TGTGCCAGCAGTCGTATCCAATCGGCAGATACGCAGTATTTT. This encodes CASSRIQSADTQYF.

This chain connects TRBV7-2 to TRBJ2-1; 8 nucleotides align to TRBD2. The CDR3 has 16 residues. The germline V gene encodes CDR1 SGHTA and CDR2 FQGNSA. V shed 0 bases, J shed 4 bases, and the junction held 5 bases outside the gene matches. The CDR3 sequence: CASSLASGTLYNEQFF. The CDR3 nucleotides are TGTGCCAGCAGCTTAGCTAGCGGGACCCTATACAATGAGCAGTTCTTC. Using reference TRBV7-2 and TRBJ2-1 for the parts outside the CDR3, the full variable domain is GAGVSQSPSNKVTEKGKDVELRCDPISGHTALYWYRQSLGQGLEFLIYFQGNSAPDKSGLPSDRFSAERTGGSVSTLTIQRTQQEDSAVYLCASSLASGTLYNEQFFGPGTRLTVL.

CDR3 loop: CASSLIGEQPQHF. The CDR3 nucleotides are TGTGCCAGCAGCTTAATCGGGGAACAGCCCCAGCATTTT. The J gene is TRBJ1-5, the V gene TRBV7-2; D not certain. CDR1 is SGHTA, CDR2 FQGNSA, per germline. The CDR3 contains 13 residues. V was shortened by 2 bases and J by 7 bases, with 9 bases between the two germline ends.

This clonotype was detected once. The V gene is TRBV7-2, the J gene TRBJ1-2; a weak D match, TRBD1 (5 bases). CDR3 size: 14 residues. Germline values: CDR1 SGHTA, CDR2 FQGNSA. Trimming shortened V by 5 bases and J by 4 bases, and 14 bases separated the two germline ends. The CDR3 DNA reads TGTGCCAGCAGCCCCCGTGTAGGGACCTATGGCTACACCTTC. Its translation: CASSPRVGTYGYTF.

Notes on this clonotype: A read error may produce the germline difference seen at one junction end. The chain carries TRBV10-3 and TRBJ2-3; D is possibly TRBD1 (6 bases). Germline V gene lookup returns CDR1 ENHRY and CDR2 SYGVKD. The CDR3 length is 12 residues. CDR3 sequence (DNA): TGTGCCGTCAGGGGCGGGACAGATACGCAGTATTTT. This gives the protein CAVRGGTDTQYF.

This clonotype was recorded many times. The chain is built from TRBV6-5 and TRBJ2-3; D ambiguous. V was pared by 7 bases and J by 6 bases, with 20 bases between. The length of the CDR3 is 15 residues. Looked up from germline, CDR1 is MNHEY and CDR2 is SVGAGI. The CDR3, as DNA: TGTGCCAGCACCCCAGGCTCTAGAGGCTTCGATACGCAGTATTTT. Translated: CASTPGSRGFDTQYF.

V gene TRBV2 combines with J gene TRBJ2-7; D is tentatively TRBD1 or TRBD2 (5 bases each). TRBJ2-5 matches the DNA end more closely, so the J call is doubtful. CDR1 is SNHLY and CDR2 is FYNNEI in the germline V gene. This CDR3 spans 16 amino acids. Written as DNA, the CDR3 is TGTGCCAGCAGTGTGGATCGGCCAGGGAGATCGGAGACCCAGTACTTC. Translated: CASSVDRPGRSETQYF.

The chain carries TRBV4-1 and TRBJ2-7; possible D gene TRBD2, 6 bases. Germline assignment: CDR1 MGHRA and CDR2 YSYEKL. Trimming shortened V by 0 bases and J by 4 bases, and 10 bases separated the two germline ends. This CDR3 contains 14 residues. In nucleotides, the CDR3 is TGCGCCAGCAGCCAAGACAGCGGGCCTTACGAGCAGTACTTC. It is translated as CASSQDSGPYEQYF.